Here is one TCR beta chain with its context. As for time point: newly diagnosed GD, antithyroid drugs for less than 3 months. Preparation of the TCR library used RNA extracted from PBMCs. This specimen comes from a study of regulatory T cells in long-lasting Graves disease. According to the study, TCR beta libraries were built with iRepertoire HTBI primers and CDR3-region Arm-PCR. MiXCR, run by TCRdb on the multiplex PCR reads, gives a single entry per CDR3 protein. The repertoire holds about 330,000 distinct CDR3 sequences, with 15% to 20% as singletons. In addition, the sample was reused for a study of T cells in Graves' hyperthyroidism and ophthalmopathy. That source reports: Through a model of 13 V-J features, ophthalmopathy was separated from stable hyperthyroidism.

The clonotype was recovered from a woman younger than 30 with Graves disease. Source: peripheral blood mononuclear cells (PBMCs), taken at new diagnosis, from a patient treated with antithyroid drugs.

CDR3 DNA: TGTGCCAGCAGCGTAGCCCCGGGGGCTGAAGCTTTCTTT. Residues: CASSVAPGAEAFF. The rearrangement joins TRBV9 to TRBJ1-1, with D possibly TRBD1 on 5 matching bases. The CDR3 totals 13 residues. Germline lookup yields CDR1 SGDLS and CDR2 YYNGEE. The V and J ends lost 0 bases and 6 bases respectively, with 9 bases between them.